The 8 T cell receptor beta chains reported below all come from one sample, sequenced in a study of T cells in Graves' hyperthyroidism and ophthalmopathy. RNA transcripts yielded amplified TCR beta CDR3 regions. The primer set for the first-round RT-PCR of the TCR CDR3 was HTBI. TCRdb re-called the multiplex PCR reads through MiXCR, storing one row per CDR3 protein. The sample records about 840,000 distinct CDR3 sequences, about two fifths being singletons. Material for sequencing was blood. Receptors were obtained from a man between 18 and 35 years old with Graves' hyperthyroidism.

This clonotype has a count of ten or more. The chain has TRBV6-5 and TRBJ1-6, with D maybe TRBD1 (5 bases). Trimming left V 2 bases short and J 7 bases short, with 9 bases between. The CDR3 runs 14 residues. From germline, CDR1 is MNHEY and CDR2 SVGAGI. This CDR3 reads CASSYAGMNSPLHF. The DNA for the CDR3 is TGTGCCAGCAGTTACGCAGGGATGAATTCACCCCTCCACTTT.

This sequence joins TRBV20-1 and TRBJ2-5; 9 nucleotides match TRBD2. After removal of 6 bases from V and 7 bases from J, the junction contained 6 bases not matched to a gene. The CDR3 length is 12 residues. Germline V gene sequence: CDR1 DFQATT, CDR2 SNEGSKA (reference sequence). CDR3 sequence: CSAWTSEGTQYF. The CDR3 DNA reads TGCAGTGCCTGGACTAGCGAGGGGACCCAGTACTTC.

The chain couples TRBV9 to TRBJ2-2, with 7 bases aligning to TRBD2. The CDR3 has 16 residues. The ends lost 2 bases at V and 1 base at J; junction bases unmatched: 5. The germline V gene has CDR1 SGDLS and CDR2 YYNGEE. The CDR3, as DNA: TGTGCCAGCAGCGTTGTTCAGCGGGAGAACACCGGGGAGCTGTTTTTT. It translates to CASSVVQRENTGELFF.

This clonotype was observed a few times. The chain carries TRBV10-3 and TRBJ2-7, with 11 nucleotides matching TRBD2. V gave up 6 bases and J gave up 1 base; unmatched junction bases: 5. Germline CDR1 ENHRY, CDR2 SYGVKD. The CDR3 extends over 15 amino acids. CDR3 sequence reads: CAISPTSGSSYEQYF. The CDR3 nucleotides are TGTGCCATCAGCCCTACTAGCGGGAGTTCCTACGAGCAGTACTTC.

This clonotype was detected a few times. This chain links TRBV9 with TRBJ2-2; 8 bases match TRBD2. Germline assignment: CDR1 SGDLS and CDR2 YYNGEE. J gave up 7 bases and V 5 bases, and 10 bases lay outside the gene matches. This CDR3 spans 15 amino acids. CDR3: CASSSGGHKDGELFF. The DNA for the CDR3 is TGTGCCAGCAGTTCGGGAGGGCACAAGGACGGGGAGCTGTTTTTT. Drawing the rest from reference TRBV9 and TRBJ2-2, the complete variable domain is DSGVTQTPKHLITATGQRVTLRCSPRSGDLSVYWYQQSLDQGLQFLIQYYNGEERAKGNILERFSAQQFPDLHSELNLSSLELGDSALYFCASSSGGHKDGELFFGEGSRLTVL.

This chain joins TRBV7-3 and TRBJ2-2; D perhaps matches TRBD1 (6 bases). Trimming removed 11 bases at V and 9 bases at J, with 16 bases between. CDR1 is SGHTA, CDR2 FQGTGA, per germline. The CDR3 runs to 12 residues. The CDR3 coding sequence is TGTGCCGGCTACAGGGCGGCGAGGGAGCTGTTTTTT. Translation: CAGYRAARELFF.

This sequence joins TRBV5-6 and TRBJ2-2; TRBD1 aligns across 9 bases. This CDR3 is 15 amino acids long. Germline values: CDR1 SGHDT, CDR2 YYEEEE. V was pared by 4 bases and J by 6 bases, with 7 bases of the junction left unmatched. This CDR3 is CASSPWDRAAGELFF. The DNA for the CDR3 is TGTGCCAGCAGCCCGTGGGACAGGGCGGCCGGGGAGCTGTTTTTT.

The chain joins TRBV5-8 to TRBJ2-5, with 9 bases that match TRBD2. From germline, CDR1 is SGHTS and CDR2 YDEGEE. The ends lost 4 bases at V and 4 bases at J; junction bases unmatched: 5. CDR3 length: 14 amino acids. The CDR3 here is CASSEGTSIETQYF. The DNA for the CDR3 is TGTGCCAGCAGCGAGGGGACTAGCATAGAGACCCAGTACTTC.